The 26 T cell receptor beta chains reported below all come from one sample, sequenced in a study of cytomegalovirus exposure and HLA in healthy donors. A multiplex PCR was run with 60 Vbeta primers and 13 Jbeta primers. Sequenced by immunoSEQ multiplex PCR; TCRdb stores in-frame clones only, minus some. The clone table shows roughly 51,000 clones, with the ten largest holding 2.1%. The source material was PBMCs. The receptor set was obtained from a middle-aged woman in good health and CMV-seronegative.

This sequence joins TRBV7-2 and TRBJ2-1; unclear D gene. Germline CDR1 is SGHTA and CDR2 is FQGNSA. V gave up 2 bases and J gave up 8 bases, with 7 bases separating them. The CDR3 has 12 amino acids. The CDR3 bases are TGTGCCAGCAGCTTAACTGGTGATGAGCAGTTCTTC. Encoded protein: CASSLTGDEQFF.

The chain joins TRBV7-9 to TRBJ2-5, with 15 bases identical to TRBD2. Per the germline V gene, CDR1 is SEHNR and CDR2 is FQNEAQ (reference sequence). The V gene end was trimmed by 6 bases and the J gene end by 3 bases; junction bases not matched to a gene: 14. The CDR3 runs to 19 residues. The CDR3 DNA sequence: TGTGCCAGCAGAACCTATCGCGGACTAGCGGGGGGGATTAAAGAGACCCAGTACTTC. This sequence encodes CASRTYRGLAGGIKETQYF.

V is TRBV19 and J is TRBJ2-2, with D possibly being TRBD1 (5 bases). V gave up 6 bases and J gave up 1 base, with 6 bases separating them. The length of the CDR3 is 13 residues. Germline lookup yields CDR1 LNHDA and CDR2 SQIVND (reference sequence). The CDR3 sequence: CASRTENTGELFF. For the CDR3, the DNA is TGTGCCAGTAGGACAGAGAACACCGGGGAGCTGTTTTTT. The entire variable domain, with the rest obtained from reference TRBV19 and TRBJ2-2, is as follows: DGGITQSPKYLFRKEGQNVTLSCEQNLNHDAMYWYRQDPGQGLRLIYYSQIVNDFQKGDIAEGYSVSREKKESFPLTVTSAQKNPTAFYLCASRTENTGELFFGEGSRLTVL.

The chain uses TRBV18 and TRBJ2-7; 16 nucleotides match TRBD2. With 4 bases clipped from V and 2 bases from J, the junction kept 8 bases outside the gene matches. The CDR3 sequence is 18 residues long. The germline CDR1 and CDR2 sequences are KGHSH and LQKENI. The CDR3 here is CASSRTGTSGRAAYEQYF. CDR3 in DNA: TGTGCCAGCTCACGGACCGGGACTAGCGGGAGGGCCGCCTACGAGCAGTACTTC.

The chain carries TRBV7-6 and TRBJ1-2; D gene uncertain. CDR3 length equals 12 residues. Germline V gene data show CDR1 as SGHVS and CDR2 as FNYEAQ. Trimming shortened V by 3 bases and J by 5 bases, and 7 bases separated the two germline ends. CDR3 coding DNA: TGTGCCAGCAGCTTTGAGGGATATGGCTACACCTTC. It specifies CASSFEGYGYTF.

The CDR3 bases are TGCAGCGTCCTTAGGGGGGGAGTGAACACTGAAGCTTTCTTT. Its protein product is CSVLRGGVNTEAFF. The chain recombines TRBV29-1 with TRBJ1-1; the D gene is possibly TRBD1 (6 bases). Germline values: CDR1 SQVTM, CDR2 ANQGSEA. The CDR3 is made up of 14 amino acids. Trimming took 6 bases from V and 0 from J, leaving 14 bases between them. The full variable domain, with the rest looked up from reference TRBV29-1 and TRBJ1-1, is SAVISQKPSRDICQRGTSLTIQCQVDSQVTMMFWYRQQPGQSLTLIATANQGSEATYESGFVIDKFPISRPNLTFSTLTVSNMSPEDSSIYLCSVLRGGVNTEAFFGQGTRLTVV.

The gene calls are TRBV11-2 and TRBJ1-5, with D maybe TRBD1 (5 bases). With 0 bases removed from V and 7 bases from J, the gap between germline ends came to 10 bases. Germline V gene data show CDR1 as SGHAT and CDR2 as FQNNGV. This CDR3 has 14 amino acids. The CDR3 bases are TGTGCCAGCAGCTTAGATGGGGGGAGCCAGCCCCAGCATTTT. This sequence encodes CASSLDGGSQPQHF.

This clone is classed as medium-sized by frequency. The chain carries TRBV30 and TRBJ2-3; 8 nucleotides match TRBD2. CDR3 length equals 14 residues. Germline CDR1 GTSNPN, CDR2 SVGIG (reference sequence). The ends lost 8 bases at V and 0 bases at J; junction bases unmatched: 7. The CDR3 protein is CAIASGPSTDTQYF. The CDR3 region has the DNA TGTGCCATAGCTAGCGGGCCTAGCACAGATACGCAGTATTTT.

V gene TRBV30 combines with J gene TRBJ2-6; D is possibly TRBD1 (6 bases). Between the trimmed V and J ends, which lost 6 bases and 13 bases, there was a span of 13 bases. Germline-derived CDR1 and CDR2 are GTSNPN and SVGIG (reference sequence). The CDR3 covers 11 residues. Here the CDR3 reads CACPRRGVLTF. CDR3 bases: TGTGCCTGCCCGAGAAGGGGGGTCCTGACTTTC.

CDR3 residues: CASSPGTGNTIYF. The CDR3 DNA reads as TGTGCCAGCAGCCCCGGGACAGGAAACACCATATATTTT. The rearrangement uses TRBV5-6 and TRBJ1-3; possibly TRBD1 for D (6 bases). Germline-derived CDR1 and CDR2 are SGHDT and YYEEEE. The length of the CDR3 is 13 residues. V gave up 4 bases and J gave up 4 bases, with 9 bases separating them.

The chain joins TRBV6-5 to TRBJ2-1, with D perhaps matching TRBD2 (6 bases). V was pared by 0 bases and J by 5 bases, with 14 bases between. CDR3 size: 16 residues. The germline CDR1 and CDR2 sequences are MNHEY and SVGAGI. DNA for the CDR3: TGTGCCAGCAGTTACTCGACAGCGGGCATGAACAATGAGCAGTTCTTC. It is translated as CASSYSTAGMNNEQFF.

The chain uses TRBV4-3 and TRBJ1-6; 7 bases are a match to TRBD1. V was clipped by 5 bases and J by 0 bases; unmatched bases: 1. Germline V gene sequence: CDR1 LGHNA, CDR2 YSLEER. The CDR3 totals 15 residues. CDR3 in DNA: TGCGCCAGCAGCTGGGACAGCTCCTATAATTCACCCCTCCACTTT. Translation: CASSWDSSYNSPLHF.

V usage is TRBV5-1 and J usage is TRBJ2-3; tentatively, D is TRBD1 (6 bases). Germline V gene lookup returns CDR1 SGHRS and CDR2 YFSETQ. Deletions cut 1 base from V and 3 bases from J, with 9 bases between. The CDR3 contains 14 residues. The CDR3 is CASSLTGITDTQYF. As DNA, the CDR3 is TGCGCCAGCAGCTTGACAGGGATTACAGATACGCAGTATTTT.

The rearrangement links TRBV29-1 to TRBJ1-5; TRBD1 agrees at 10 bases. Germline CDR1 reads SQVTM; CDR2 reads ANQGSEA. This CDR3 is built from 17 residues. The junction had 9 bases not matched to a gene; V was cut back by 1 base and J by 3 bases. The CDR3 reads CSVEGIDRGRHNQPQHF. CDR3 sequence (DNA): TGCAGCGTTGAAGGTATCGACAGGGGGCGACACAATCAGCCCCAGCATTTT.

The chain carries TRBV29-1 and TRBJ2-1; 9 bases line up with TRBD2. V trimming: 7 bases; J trimming: 10 bases; junction bases outside the gene matches: 14. This CDR3 comprises 14 residues. The V gene's germline CDR1 is SQVTM and CDR2 ANQGSEA. The CDR3: CSARGREGIEEQFF. The CDR3 coding sequence is TGCAGCGCCCGGGGGCGGGAGGGGATCGAGGAGCAGTTCTTC.

V gene TRBV18 combines with J gene TRBJ1-6, with D possibly matching TRBD1 (5 bases). Germline values: CDR1 KGHSH, CDR2 LQKENI. V dropped 0 bases and J dropped 3 bases, with 12 bases sitting between them. This CDR3 contains 17 residues. The CDR3 DNA reads TGTGCCAGCTCACCACCGAACTCCCAGGGCTATAATTCACCCCTCCACTTT. Its protein is CASSPPNSQGYNSPLHF.

This chain connects TRBV11-3 to TRBJ2-5; maybe TRBD1 (6 bases). V lost 5 bases and J lost 6, with 28 bases in between. Germline values: CDR1 SGHNT, CDR2 YENEEA. The CDR3 has 18 amino acids. The CDR3 sequence is CASSRRQAGAYGSQTQYF. Here the CDR3 DNA reads TGTGCCAGCAGCCGACGACAGGCCGGGGCTTACGGTAGCCAGACCCAGTACTTC. Complete variable domain (other parts from reference TRBV11-3 and TRBJ2-5): EAGVVQSPRYKIIEKKQPVAFWCNPISGHNTLYWYLQNLGQGPELLIRYENEEAVDDSQLPKDRFSAERLKGVDSTLKIQPAELGDSAVYLCASSRRQAGAYGSQTQYFGPGTRLLVL.

The V gene is TRBV4-2, the J gene TRBJ2-7, with unresolved D. The ends were cut back, 0 bases at V and 1 base at J, with 7 bases in the middle. Looked up from germline, CDR1 is LGHNA and CDR2 is YNFKEQ. The CDR3 consists of 14 residues. Here the CDR3 reads CASSQDALSYEQYF. DNA for the CDR3: TGTGCCAGCAGCCAAGATGCGTTATCCTACGAGCAGTACTTC.

The chain employs TRBV30 and TRBJ2-3; 13 nucleotides align to TRBD2. This CDR3 region has 15 residues. Per germline, CDR1 GTSNPN and CDR2 SVGIG (reference sequence). V shed 5 bases, J shed 2 bases, and the junction held 4 bases outside the gene matches. The CDR3 DNA sequence: TGTGCCTGGGGGGGACTAGCGGGATACACAGATACGCAGTATTTT. Translation: CAWGGLAGYTDTQYF.

DNA of the CDR3: TGTGCCAGCAGTTCTGAGGGTTTGCGGGTGAACACCTTC. This sequence encodes CASSSEGLRVNTF. The gene calls are TRBV6-6 and TRBJ1-2; D gene ambiguous. The CDR3 is 13 residues long. Germline V gives CDR1 MNHNY, CDR2 SVGAGI (reference sequence). Trimming cost V 4 bases and J 12 bases, with 18 bases left between them.

This rearrangement joins TRBV4-1 to TRBJ1-2; tentatively, D is TRBD1 (6 bases). Germline CDR1 and CDR2: MGHRA and YSYEKL. This CDR3 contains 15 residues. V was cut by 2 bases and J by 4 bases, with 14 bases left in between. CDR3 coding DNA: TGCGCCAGCAGCCAATCACGGACAGAGTCCTATGGCTACACCTTC. This translates into CASSQSRTESYGYTF.

The chain recombines TRBV29-1 with TRBJ1-1; D perhaps matches TRBD1 (6 bases). The CDR3 length is 12 residues. Trimming shortened V by 7 bases and J by 6 bases, and 15 bases separated the two germline ends. CDR1 and CDR2 (germline): SQVTM, ANQGSEA. CDR3: CSETQGSPEAFF. The CDR3 DNA follows: TGCAGCGAGACACAGGGTAGCCCTGAAGCTTTCTTT.

The chain joins TRBV7-9 to TRBJ2-7; possibly TRBD1 for D (5 bases). Trimming pared 1 base from V and 2 bases from J, leaving 12 bases between. CDR3 length: 15 residues. Germline CDR1 reads SEHNR; CDR2 reads FQNEAQ (reference sequence). The CDR3 DNA is TGTGCCAGCAGCTTAGTGGCAGGGCCCGCCTACGAGCAGTACTTC. It specifies CASSLVAGPAYEQYF.

This rearrangement joins TRBV5-5 to TRBJ1-6; D might be TRBD1 (5 bases). V was trimmed by 4 bases and J by 9 bases, leaving 14 bases between them. The CDR3 consists of 14 residues. Germline CDR1 is SGHKS and CDR2 is YYEKEE (reference sequence). The CDR3 nucleotides read TGTGCCAGCAGCGACCTTAGGGGCAGTTCACCCCTCCACTTT. Translation gives CASSDLRGSSPLHF.

The V and J genes are TRBV15 and TRBJ2-1; perhaps TRBD2 as D (6 bases). V was pared by 1 base and J by 5 bases, with 15 bases between. This CDR3 spans 16 amino acids. Germline CDR1 reads LNHNV; CDR2 reads YYDKDF (reference sequence). This CDR3 is CATSRGSASVDNEQFF. DNA for the CDR3: TGTGCCACCAGCAGAGGGTCGGCTAGCGTGGACAATGAGCAGTTCTTC.

The chain is built from TRBV7-2 and TRBJ1-5, with 8 bases matching TRBD1. With 5 bases clipped from V and 3 bases from J, the junction kept 6 bases outside the gene matches. Germline V gene sequence: CDR1 SGHTA, CDR2 FQGNSA. CDR3 length: 15 amino acids. The CDR3 is CASSPQTGDNQPQHF. CDR3 in DNA: TGTGCCAGCAGCCCCCAGACAGGGGACAATCAGCCCCAGCATTTT.